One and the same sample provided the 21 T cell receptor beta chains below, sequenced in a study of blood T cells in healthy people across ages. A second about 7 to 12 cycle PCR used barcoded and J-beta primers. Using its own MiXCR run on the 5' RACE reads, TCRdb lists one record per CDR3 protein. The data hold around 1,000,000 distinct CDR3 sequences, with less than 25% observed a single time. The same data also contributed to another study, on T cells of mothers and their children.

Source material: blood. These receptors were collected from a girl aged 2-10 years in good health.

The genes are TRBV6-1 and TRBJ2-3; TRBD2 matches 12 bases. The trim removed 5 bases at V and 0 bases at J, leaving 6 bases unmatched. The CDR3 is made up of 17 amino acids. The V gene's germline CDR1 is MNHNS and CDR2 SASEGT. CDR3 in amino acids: CASSLGTSGSSTDTQYF. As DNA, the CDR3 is TGTGCCAGCAGTCTAGGGACTAGCGGGTCTAGCACAGATACGCAGTATTTT.

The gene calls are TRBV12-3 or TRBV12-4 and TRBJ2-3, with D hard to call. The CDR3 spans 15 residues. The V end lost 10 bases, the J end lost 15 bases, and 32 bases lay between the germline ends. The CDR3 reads CATAPAEARADVEYF. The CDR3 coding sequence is TGTGCCACCGCCCCTGCGGAAGCGAGAGCAGATGTGGAATATTTT.

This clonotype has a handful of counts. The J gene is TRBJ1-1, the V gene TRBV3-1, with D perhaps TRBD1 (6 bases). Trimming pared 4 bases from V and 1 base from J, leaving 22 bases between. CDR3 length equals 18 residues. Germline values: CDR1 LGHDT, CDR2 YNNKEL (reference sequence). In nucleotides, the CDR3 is TGTGCCAGCAGCCGTCTACTCTTACTTACAGGGCCGAACACTGAAGCTTTCTTT. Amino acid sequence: CASSRLLLLTGPNTEAFF.

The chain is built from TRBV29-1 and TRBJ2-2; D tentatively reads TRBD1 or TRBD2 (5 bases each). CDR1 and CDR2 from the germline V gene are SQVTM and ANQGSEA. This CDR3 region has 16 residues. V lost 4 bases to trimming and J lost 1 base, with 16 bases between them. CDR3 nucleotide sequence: TGCAGCGTTGGATCAAGGGGTCGGGGGAACACCGGGGAGCTGTTTTTT. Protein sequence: CSVGSRGRGNTGELFF.

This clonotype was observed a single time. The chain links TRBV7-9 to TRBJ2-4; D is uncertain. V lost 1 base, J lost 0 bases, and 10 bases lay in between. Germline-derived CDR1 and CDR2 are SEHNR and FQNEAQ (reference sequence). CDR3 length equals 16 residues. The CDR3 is CASSLVGSVAKNIQYF. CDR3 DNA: TGTGCCAGCAGCTTAGTAGGTTCAGTAGCCAAAAACATTCAGTACTTC.

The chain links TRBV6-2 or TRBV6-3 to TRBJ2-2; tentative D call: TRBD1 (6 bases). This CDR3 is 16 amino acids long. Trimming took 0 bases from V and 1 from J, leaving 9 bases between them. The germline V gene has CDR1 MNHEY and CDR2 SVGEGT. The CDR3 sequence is CASSYSRTVNTGELFF. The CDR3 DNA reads TGTGCCAGCAGTTACTCGAGGACAGTGAACACCGGGGAGCTGTTTTTT.

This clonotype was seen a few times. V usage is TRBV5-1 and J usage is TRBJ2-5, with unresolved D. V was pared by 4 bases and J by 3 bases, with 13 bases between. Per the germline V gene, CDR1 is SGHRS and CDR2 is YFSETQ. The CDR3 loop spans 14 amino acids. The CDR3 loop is CASSVLGFKETQYF. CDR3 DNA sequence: TGCGCCAGCAGCGTTTTAGGTTTTAAAGAGACCCAGTACTTC.

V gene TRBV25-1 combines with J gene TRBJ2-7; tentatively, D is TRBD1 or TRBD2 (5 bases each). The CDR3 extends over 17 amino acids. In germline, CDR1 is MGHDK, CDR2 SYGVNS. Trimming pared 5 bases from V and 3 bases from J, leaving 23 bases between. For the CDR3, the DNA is TGTGCCAGCAGTTACCGGGACCGAAGAATCCCCAACTACGAGCAGTACTTC. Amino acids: CASSYRDRRIPNYEQYF.

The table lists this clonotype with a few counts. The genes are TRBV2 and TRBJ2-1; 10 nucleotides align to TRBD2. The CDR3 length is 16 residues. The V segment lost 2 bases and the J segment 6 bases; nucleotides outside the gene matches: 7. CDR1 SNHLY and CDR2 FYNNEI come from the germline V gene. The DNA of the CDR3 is TGTGCCAGCAGTGAACGGAGCGGGGGGGCCGGCAATGAGCAGTTCTTC. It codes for CASSERSGGAGNEQFF.

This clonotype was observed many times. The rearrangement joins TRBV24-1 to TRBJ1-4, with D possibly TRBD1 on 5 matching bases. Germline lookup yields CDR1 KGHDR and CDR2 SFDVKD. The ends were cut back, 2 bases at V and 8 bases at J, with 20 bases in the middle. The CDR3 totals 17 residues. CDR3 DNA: TGTGCCACCAGTGATTGGGCCTCAGGGACGGAGAAGGAAAAACTGTTTTTT. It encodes CATSDWASGTEKEKLFF.

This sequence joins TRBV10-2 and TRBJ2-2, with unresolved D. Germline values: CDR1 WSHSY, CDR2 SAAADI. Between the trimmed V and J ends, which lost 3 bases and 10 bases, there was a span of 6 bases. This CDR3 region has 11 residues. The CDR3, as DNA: TGCGCCAGCAGTGATCCCCCGGAGCTGTTTTTT. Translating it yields CASSDPPELFF.

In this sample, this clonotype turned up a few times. CDR3 nucleotides: TGTGCCAGCAGCCAGAACCCACAGGGGGCCAATCAGCCCCAGCATTTT. It translates to CASSQNPQGANQPQHF. V gene TRBV3-1 combines with J gene TRBJ1-5; 9 bases line up with TRBD1. CDR1 and CDR2 (germline): LGHDT, YNNKEL (reference sequence). V lost 3 bases and J lost 3; bases outside the gene matches: 6. The CDR3 contains 16 residues.

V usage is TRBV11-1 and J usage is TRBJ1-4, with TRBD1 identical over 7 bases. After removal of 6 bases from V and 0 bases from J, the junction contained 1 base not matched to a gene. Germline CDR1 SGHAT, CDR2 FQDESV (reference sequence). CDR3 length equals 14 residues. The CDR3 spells CASRGTATNEKLFF. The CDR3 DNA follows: TGTGCCAGCAGAGGGACAGCAACTAATGAAAAACTGTTTTTT.

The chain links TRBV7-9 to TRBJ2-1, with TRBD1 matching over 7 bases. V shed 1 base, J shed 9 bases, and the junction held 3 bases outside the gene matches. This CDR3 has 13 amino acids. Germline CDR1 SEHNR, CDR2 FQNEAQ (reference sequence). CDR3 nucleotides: TGTGCCAGCAGCTTAGTAGGGGGCATTGAGCAGTTCTTC. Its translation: CASSLVGGIEQFF. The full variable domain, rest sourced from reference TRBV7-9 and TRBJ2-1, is DTGVSQNPRHKITKRGQNVTFRCDPISEHNRLYWYRQTLGQGPEFLTYFQNEAQLEKSRLLSDRFSAERPKGSFSTLEIQRTEQGDSAMYLCASSLVGGIEQFFGPGTRLTVL.

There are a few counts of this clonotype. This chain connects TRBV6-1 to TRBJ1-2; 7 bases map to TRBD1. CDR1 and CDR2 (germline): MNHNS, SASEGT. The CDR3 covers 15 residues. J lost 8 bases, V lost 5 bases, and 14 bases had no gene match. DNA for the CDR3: TGTGCCAGCAGTCAAGGGGGACAGCCACCTGGGGGCTACACCTTC. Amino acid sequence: CASSQGGQPPGGYTF.

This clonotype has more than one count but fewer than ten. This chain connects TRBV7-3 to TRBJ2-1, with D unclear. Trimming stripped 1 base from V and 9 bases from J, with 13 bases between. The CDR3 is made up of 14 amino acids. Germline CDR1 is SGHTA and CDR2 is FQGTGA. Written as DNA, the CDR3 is TGTGCCAGCAGCTTAAACGAACAGTCCGGTGAGCAGTTCTTC. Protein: CASSLNEQSGEQFF. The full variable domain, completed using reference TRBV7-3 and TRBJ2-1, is GAGVSQTPSNKVTEKGKYVELRCDPISGHTALYWYRQSLGQGPEFLIYFQGTGAADDSGLPNDRFFAVRPEGSVSTLKIQRTERGDSAVYLCASSLNEQSGEQFFGPGTRLTVL.

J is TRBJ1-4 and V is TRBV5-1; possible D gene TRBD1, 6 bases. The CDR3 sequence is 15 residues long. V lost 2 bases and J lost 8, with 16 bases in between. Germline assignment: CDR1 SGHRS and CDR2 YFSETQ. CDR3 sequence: CASSFGDNFNEKLFF. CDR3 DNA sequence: TGCGCCAGCAGCTTCGGGGACAACTTTAACGAAAAACTGTTTTTT.

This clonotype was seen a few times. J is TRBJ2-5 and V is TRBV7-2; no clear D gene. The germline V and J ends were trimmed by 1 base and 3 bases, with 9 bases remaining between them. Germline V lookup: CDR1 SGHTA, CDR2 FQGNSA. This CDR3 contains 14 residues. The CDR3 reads CASSLGASKETQYF. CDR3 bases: TGTGCCAGCAGCTTAGGGGCCTCTAAAGAGACCCAGTACTTC.

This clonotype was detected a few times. CDR3 bases: TGTGCCAGCAGCATCCAACAGGGTAGCGGGACAAGCGAAGGAGAGACCCAGTACTTC. It encodes CASSIQQGSGTSEGETQYF. The chain joins TRBV7-8 to TRBJ2-5; TRBD2 aligns across 8 bases. The CDR3 has 19 amino acids. The V and J ends lost 5 bases and 4 bases, in that order; junction bases with no gene match: 21. Germline V gives CDR1 SGHVS, CDR2 FQNEAQ.

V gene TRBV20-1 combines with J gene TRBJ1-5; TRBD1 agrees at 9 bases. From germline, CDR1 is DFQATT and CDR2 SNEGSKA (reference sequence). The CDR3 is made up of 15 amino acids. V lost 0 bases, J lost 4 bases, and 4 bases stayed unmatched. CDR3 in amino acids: CSAREDDRGNQPQHF. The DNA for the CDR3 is TGCAGTGCTAGAGAAGATGACAGGGGGAATCAGCCCCAGCATTTT.

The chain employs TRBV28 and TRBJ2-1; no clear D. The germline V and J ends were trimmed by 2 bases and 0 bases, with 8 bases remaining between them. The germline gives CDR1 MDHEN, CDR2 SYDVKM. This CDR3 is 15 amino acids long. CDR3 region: CASSLRQASYNEQFF. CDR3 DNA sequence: TGTGCCAGCAGTTTAAGGCAGGCCTCCTACAATGAGCAGTTCTTC.